This T cell receptor (beta chain) was captured by sequencing in a study of shared clonotypes between healthy human individuals. Measured with immunoSEQ multiplex PCR; TCRdb has only the in-frame clones, and not every one. The sample contains 1,500,000 or so clones, roughly 96% of which appear only once. In this sample, this clone turned up a few times. Additional DNA sequences in this sample encode the identical CDR3. The source of this sequence is a young man in good health. Material for sequencing was naive CD4+ T cells sorted from blood. Subset: CD45RA+ positively selected.

This chain's CDR3 is CASSPTRSYEQYF. DNA of the CDR3: TGTGCCAGTAGCCCGACAAGATCCTACGAGCAGTACTTC. The chain recombines TRBV19 with TRBJ2-7; D unresolved. This CDR3 contains 13 residues. The ends were cut back, 6 bases at V and 1 base at J, with 10 bases in the middle. Germline CDR1 LNHDA, CDR2 SQIVND (reference sequence).